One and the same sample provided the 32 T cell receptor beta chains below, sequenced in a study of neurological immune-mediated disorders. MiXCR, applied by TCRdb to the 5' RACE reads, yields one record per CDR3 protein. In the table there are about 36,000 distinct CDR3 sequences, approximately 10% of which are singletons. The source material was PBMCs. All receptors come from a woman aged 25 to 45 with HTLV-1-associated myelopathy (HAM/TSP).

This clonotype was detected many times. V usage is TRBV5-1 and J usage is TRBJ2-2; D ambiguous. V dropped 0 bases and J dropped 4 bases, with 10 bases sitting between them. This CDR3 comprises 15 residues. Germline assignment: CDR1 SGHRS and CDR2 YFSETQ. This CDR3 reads CASSLDGVTTGELFF. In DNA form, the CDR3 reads TGCGCCAGCAGCTTGGATGGCGTTACCACCGGGGAGCTGTTTTTT.

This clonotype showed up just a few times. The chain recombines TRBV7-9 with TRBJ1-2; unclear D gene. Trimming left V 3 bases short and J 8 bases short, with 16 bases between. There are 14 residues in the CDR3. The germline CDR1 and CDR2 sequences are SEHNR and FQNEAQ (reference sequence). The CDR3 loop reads CASSFVQVPGGYTF. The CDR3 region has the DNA TGTGCCAGCAGCTTCGTTCAGGTCCCGGGGGGCTACACCTTC.

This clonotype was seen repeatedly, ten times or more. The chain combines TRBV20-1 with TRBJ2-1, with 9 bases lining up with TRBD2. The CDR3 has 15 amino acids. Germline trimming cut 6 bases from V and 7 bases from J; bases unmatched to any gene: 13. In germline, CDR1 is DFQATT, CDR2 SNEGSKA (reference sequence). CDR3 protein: CSAVGGAGGLNEQFF. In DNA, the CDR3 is TGCAGTGCCGTAGGCGGGGCGGGGGGGCTGAATGAGCAGTTCTTC.

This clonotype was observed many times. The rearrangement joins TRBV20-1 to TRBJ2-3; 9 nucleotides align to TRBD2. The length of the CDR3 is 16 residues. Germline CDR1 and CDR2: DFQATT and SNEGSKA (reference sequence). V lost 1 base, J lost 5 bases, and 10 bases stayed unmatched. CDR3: CSARGPSGVDRDTQYF. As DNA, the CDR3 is TGCAGTGCTAGAGGCCCTAGCGGGGTAGATAGAGATACGCAGTATTTT.

The CDR3 DNA follows: TGTGCCAGCAGGGACGGAAGCGGGCCTAATGAAAAACTGTTTTTT. Translated: CASRDGSGPNEKLFF. The chain recombines TRBV6-4 with TRBJ1-4; D uncertain. The germline V gene encodes CDR1 MRHNA and CDR2 SNTAGT. V was pared by 6 bases and J by 3 bases, with 14 bases between. This CDR3 comprises 15 residues.

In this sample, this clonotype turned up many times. DNA for the CDR3: TGTGCCAGCAGTCGGGGGGCGCTTCTGTCTTTCTTT. Its protein is CASSRGALLSFF. This chain links TRBV12-3 or TRBV12-4 with TRBJ1-1; TRBD1 might be the D (6 bases). V lost 5 bases and J 12 bases, leaving 16 bases between the germline ends. CDR3 length: 12 amino acids.

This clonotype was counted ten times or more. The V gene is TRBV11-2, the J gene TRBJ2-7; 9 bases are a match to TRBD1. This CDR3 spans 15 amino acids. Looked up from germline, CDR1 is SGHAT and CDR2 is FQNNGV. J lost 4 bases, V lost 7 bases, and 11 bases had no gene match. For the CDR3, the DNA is TGTGCCAGCACCACTCGGACAGGGGAAAGGTACGAGCAGTACTTC. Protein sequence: CASTTRTGERYEQYF.

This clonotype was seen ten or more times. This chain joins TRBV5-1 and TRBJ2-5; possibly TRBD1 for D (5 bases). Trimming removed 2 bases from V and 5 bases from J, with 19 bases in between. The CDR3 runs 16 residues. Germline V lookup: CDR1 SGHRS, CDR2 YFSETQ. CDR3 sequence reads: CASSLGQSPKMETQYF. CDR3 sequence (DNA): TGCGCCAGCAGCTTAGGACAATCCCCAAAAATGGAGACCCAGTACTTC.

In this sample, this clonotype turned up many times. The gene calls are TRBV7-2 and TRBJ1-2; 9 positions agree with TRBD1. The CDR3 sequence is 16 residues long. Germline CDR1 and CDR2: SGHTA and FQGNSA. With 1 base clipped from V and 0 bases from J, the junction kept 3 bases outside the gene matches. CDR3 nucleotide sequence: TGTGCCAGCAGCTTAGGCGGGACAGGGCCTAACTATGGCTACACCTTC. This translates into CASSLGGTGPNYGYTF.

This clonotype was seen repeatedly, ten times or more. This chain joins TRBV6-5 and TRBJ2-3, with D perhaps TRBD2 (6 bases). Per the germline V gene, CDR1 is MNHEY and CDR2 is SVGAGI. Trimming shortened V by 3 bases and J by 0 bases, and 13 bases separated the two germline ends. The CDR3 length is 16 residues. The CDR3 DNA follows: TGTGCCAGCAGTTATAGGGACTCCGCTAGCACAGATACGCAGTATTTT. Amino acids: CASSYRDSASTDTQYF.

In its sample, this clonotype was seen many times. The CDR3 loop reads CSGTSTSNQPQHF. The CDR3 DNA sequence: TGCAGTGGCACTTCAACAAGCAATCAGCCCCAGCATTTT. V and J are TRBV20-1 and TRBJ1-5, with D unclear. Per germline, CDR1 DFQATT and CDR2 SNEGSKA (reference sequence). This CDR3 has 13 residues. Deletions cut 7 bases from V and 1 base from J, with 11 bases between.

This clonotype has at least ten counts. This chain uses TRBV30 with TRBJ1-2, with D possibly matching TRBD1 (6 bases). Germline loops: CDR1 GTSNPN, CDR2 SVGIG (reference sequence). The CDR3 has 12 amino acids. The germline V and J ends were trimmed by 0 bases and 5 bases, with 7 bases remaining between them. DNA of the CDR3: TGTGCCTGGAGTGTGAGGGGGTATGGCTACACCTTC. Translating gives CAWSVRGYGYTF.

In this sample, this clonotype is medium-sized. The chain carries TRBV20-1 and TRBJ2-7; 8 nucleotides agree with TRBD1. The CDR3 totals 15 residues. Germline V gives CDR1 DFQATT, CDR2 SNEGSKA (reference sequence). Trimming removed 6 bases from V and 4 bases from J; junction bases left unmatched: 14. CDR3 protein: CSASLPSGQVYEQYF. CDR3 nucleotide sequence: TGCAGTGCCAGTCTTCCATCGGGACAGGTATACGAGCAGTACTTC.

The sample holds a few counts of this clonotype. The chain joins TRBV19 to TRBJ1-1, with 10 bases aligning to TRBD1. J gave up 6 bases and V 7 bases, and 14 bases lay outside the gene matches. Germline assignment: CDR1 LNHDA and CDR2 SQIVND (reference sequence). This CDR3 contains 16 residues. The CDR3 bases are TGTGCCAGTACCCCGACCGACAGGGGGCGGGTCGCTGAAGCTTTCTTT. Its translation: CASTPTDRGRVAEAFF.

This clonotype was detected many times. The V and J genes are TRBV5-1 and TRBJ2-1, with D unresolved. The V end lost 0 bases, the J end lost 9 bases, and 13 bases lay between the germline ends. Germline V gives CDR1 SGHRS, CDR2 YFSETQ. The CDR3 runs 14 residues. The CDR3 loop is CASSLEGMNSEQFF. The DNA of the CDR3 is TGCGCCAGCAGCTTGGAGGGAATGAACAGTGAGCAGTTCTTC.

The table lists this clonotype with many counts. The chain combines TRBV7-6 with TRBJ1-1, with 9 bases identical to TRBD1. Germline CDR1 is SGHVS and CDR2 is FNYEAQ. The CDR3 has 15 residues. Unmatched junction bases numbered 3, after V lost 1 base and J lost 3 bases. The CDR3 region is CASSLVGQGYTEAFF. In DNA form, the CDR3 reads TGTGCCAGCAGCTTAGTAGGACAGGGGTACACTGAAGCTTTCTTT.

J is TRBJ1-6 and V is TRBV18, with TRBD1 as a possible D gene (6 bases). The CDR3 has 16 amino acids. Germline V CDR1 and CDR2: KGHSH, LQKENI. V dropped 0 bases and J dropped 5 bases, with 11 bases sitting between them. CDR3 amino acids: CASSPPGTPNNSPLHF. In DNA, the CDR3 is TGTGCCAGCTCACCACCCGGGACACCGAATAATTCACCCCTCCACTTT. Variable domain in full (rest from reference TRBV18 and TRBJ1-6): NAGVMQNPRHLVRRRGQEARLRCSPMKGHSHVYWYRQLPEEGLKFMVYLQKENIIDESGMPKERFSAEFPKEGPSILRIQQVVRGDSAAYFCASSPPGTPNNSPLHFGNGTRLTVT.

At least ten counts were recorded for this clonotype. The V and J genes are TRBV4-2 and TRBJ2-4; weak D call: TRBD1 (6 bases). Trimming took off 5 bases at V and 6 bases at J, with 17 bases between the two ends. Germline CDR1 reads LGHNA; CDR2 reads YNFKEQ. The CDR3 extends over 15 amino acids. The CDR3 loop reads CASSTHTGWGNIQYF. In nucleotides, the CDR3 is TGTGCCAGCAGCACCCACACAGGGTGGGGAAACATTCAGTACTTC.

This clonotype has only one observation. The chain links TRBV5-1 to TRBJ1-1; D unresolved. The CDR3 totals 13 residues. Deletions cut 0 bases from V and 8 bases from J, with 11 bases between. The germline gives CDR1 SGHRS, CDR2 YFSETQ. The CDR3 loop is CASSLVLAAEAFF. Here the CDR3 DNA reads TGCGCCAGCAGCTTGGTCCTAGCGGCCGAAGCTTTCTTT.

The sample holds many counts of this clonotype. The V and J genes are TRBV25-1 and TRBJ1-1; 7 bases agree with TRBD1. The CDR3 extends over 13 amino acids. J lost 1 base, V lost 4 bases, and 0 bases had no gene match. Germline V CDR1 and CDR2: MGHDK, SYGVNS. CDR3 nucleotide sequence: TGTGCCAGCAGTGGACAGGGGAACACTGAAGCTTTCTTT. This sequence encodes CASSGQGNTEAFF. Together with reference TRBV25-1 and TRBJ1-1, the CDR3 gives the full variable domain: EADIYQTPRYLVIGTGKKITLECSQTMGHDKMYWYQQDPGMELHLIHYSYGVNSTEKGDLSSESTVSRIRTEHFPLTLESARPSHTSQYLCASSGQGNTEAFFGQGTRLTVV.

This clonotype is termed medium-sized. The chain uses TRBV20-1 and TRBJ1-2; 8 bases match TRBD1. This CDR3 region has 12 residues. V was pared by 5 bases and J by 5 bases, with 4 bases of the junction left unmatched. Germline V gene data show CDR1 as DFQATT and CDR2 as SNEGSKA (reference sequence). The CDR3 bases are TGCAGTGCTCAACAGGGGGATTATGGCTACACCTTC. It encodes CSAQQGDYGYTF.

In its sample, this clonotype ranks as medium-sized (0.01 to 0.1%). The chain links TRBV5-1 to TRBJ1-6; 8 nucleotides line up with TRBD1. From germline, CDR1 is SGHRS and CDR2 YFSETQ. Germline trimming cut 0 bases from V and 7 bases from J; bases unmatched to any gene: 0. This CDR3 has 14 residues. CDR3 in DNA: TGCGCCAGCAGCTTGGGGACAGGGAATTCACCCCTCCACTTT. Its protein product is CASSLGTGNSPLHF.

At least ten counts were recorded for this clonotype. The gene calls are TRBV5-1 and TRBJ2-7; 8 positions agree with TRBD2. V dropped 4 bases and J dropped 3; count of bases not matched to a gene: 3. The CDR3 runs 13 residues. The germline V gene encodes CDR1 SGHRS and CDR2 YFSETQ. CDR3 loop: CASSPREGYEQYF. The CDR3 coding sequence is TGCGCCAGCAGCCCACGGGAGGGCTACGAGCAGTACTTC. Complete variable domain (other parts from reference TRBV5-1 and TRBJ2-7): KAGVTQTPRYLIKTRGQQVTLSCSPISGHRSVSWYQQTPGQGLQFLFEYFSETQRNKGNFPGRFSGRQFSNSRSEMNVSTLELGDSALYLCASSPREGYEQYFGPGTRLTVT.

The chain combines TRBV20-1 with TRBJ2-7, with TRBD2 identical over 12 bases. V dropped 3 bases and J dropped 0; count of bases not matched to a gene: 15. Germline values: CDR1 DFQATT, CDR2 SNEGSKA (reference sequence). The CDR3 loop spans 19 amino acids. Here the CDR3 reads CSASYLLGLAGIGSYEQYF. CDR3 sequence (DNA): TGCAGTGCTAGTTACCTCCTCGGACTAGCGGGGATCGGCTCCTACGAGCAGTACTTC.

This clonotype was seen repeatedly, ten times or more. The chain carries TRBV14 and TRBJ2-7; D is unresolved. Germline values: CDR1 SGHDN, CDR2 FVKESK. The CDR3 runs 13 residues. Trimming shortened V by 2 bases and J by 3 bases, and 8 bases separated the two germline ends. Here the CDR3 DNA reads TGTGCCAGCAGCCAATTTCTGGGCTACGAGCAGTACTTC. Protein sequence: CASSQFLGYEQYF.

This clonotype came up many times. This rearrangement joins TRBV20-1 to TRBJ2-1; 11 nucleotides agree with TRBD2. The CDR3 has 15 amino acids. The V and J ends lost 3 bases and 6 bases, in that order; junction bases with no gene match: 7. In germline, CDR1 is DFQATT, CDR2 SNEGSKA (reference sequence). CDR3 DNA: TGCAGTGCTAGGGTAGCGGGGGGGGCCAGCAATGAGCAGTTCTTC. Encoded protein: CSARVAGGASNEQFF.

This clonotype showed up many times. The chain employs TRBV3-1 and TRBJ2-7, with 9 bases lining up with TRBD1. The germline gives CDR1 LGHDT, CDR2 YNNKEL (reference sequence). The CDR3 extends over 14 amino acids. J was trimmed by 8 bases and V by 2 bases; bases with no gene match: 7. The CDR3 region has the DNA TGTGCCAGCAGCCAATTCGGGACAGGGTTGAAGCAGTACTTC. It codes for CASSQFGTGLKQYF.

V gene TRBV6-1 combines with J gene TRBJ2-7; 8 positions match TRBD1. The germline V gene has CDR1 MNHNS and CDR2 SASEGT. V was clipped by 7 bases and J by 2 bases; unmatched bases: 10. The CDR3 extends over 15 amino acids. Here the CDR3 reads CASIEGTGPTYEQYF. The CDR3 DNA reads TGTGCCAGCATCGAGGGGACAGGTCCGACCTACGAGCAGTACTTC.

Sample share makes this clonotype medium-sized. CDR3 region: CASSLASGTDTQYF. Here the CDR3 DNA reads TGTGCCAGCAGCTTAGCGTCAGGGACAGATACGCAGTATTTT. J is TRBJ2-3 and V is TRBV7-2; possible D gene TRBD1, 5 bases. Germline-derived CDR1 and CDR2 are SGHTA and FQGNSA. The CDR3 is made up of 14 amino acids. The germline V and J ends were trimmed by 0 bases and 3 bases, with 7 bases remaining between them.

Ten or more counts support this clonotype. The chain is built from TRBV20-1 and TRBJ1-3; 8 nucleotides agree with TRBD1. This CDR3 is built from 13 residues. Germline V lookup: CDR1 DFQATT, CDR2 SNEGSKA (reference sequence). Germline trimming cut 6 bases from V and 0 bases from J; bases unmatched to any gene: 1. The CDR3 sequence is CSAGTGSGNTIYF. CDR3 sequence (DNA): TGCAGTGCCGGGACAGGCTCTGGAAACACCATATATTTT.

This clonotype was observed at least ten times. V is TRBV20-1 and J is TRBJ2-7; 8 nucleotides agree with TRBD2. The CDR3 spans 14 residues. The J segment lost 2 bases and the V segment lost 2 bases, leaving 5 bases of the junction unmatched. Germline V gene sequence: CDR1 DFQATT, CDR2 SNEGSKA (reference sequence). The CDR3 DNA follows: TGCAGTGCTAGATCGGGGGGGGCCACCTACGAGCAGTACTTC. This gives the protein CSARSGGATYEQYF.

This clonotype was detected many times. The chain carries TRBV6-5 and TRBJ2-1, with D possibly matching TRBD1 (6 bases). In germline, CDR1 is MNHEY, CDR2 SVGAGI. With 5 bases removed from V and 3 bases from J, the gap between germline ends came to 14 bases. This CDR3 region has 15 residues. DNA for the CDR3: TGTGCCAGCAGTAAGGACAGCAGAATCTACAATGAGCAGTTCTTC. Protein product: CASSKDSRIYNEQFF.